The clone carrying this T cell receptor beta chain was counted at least ten times. Its antigen remains unknown. PBMCs were collected from a roughly 9.7 ml volume of fresh peripheral blood. This specimen comes from a study of T cells in Graves' hyperthyroidism and ophthalmopathy. Broader study findings: Appearing also in blood were most of the thyroid clonotypes expanded above 0.001.

The germline V gene encodes CDR1 MNHEY and CDR2 SMNVEV (reference sequence). V lost 6 bases and J lost 5, with 11 bases in between. The CDR3 is 13 amino acids. TCR beta CDR3 region amplification was performed from RNA transcripts. HTBI primers were used for first-round RT-PCR of the TCR CDR3. TCRdb re-called the multiplex PCR reads through MiXCR, storing one row per CDR3 protein. The table has 450,000 to 650,000 distinct CDR3 sequences, 12% to 15% seen once. This sequence was found in a woman under 30 with Graves' ophthalmopathy. The chain joins TRBV27 to TRBJ2-1; possible D gene TRBD2, 5 bases. Sequenced material: blood. The CDR3 nucleotides read TGTGCCAGCAGCTCCTGGAGGAACAATGAGCAGTTCTTC. Translated, it gives CASSSWRNNEQFF.